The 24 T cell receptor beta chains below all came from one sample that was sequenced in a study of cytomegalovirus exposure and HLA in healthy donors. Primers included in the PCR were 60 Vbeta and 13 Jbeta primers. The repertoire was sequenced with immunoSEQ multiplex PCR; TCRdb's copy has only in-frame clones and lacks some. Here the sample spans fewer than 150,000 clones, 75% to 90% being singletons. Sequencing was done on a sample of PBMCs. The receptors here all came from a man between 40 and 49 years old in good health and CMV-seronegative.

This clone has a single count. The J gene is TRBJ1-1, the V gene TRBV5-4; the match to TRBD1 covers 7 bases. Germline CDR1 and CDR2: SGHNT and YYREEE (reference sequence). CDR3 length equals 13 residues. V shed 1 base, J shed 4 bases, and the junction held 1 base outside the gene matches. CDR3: CASSLQGGTEAFF. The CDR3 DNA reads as TGTGCCAGCAGCTTGCAGGGGGGCACTGAAGCTTTCTTT.

The CDR3 coding sequence is TGTGCCAGCAGCTTTGATGGCCAGGTTGGTACTGAAGCTTTCTTT. This codes for CASSFDGQVGTEAFF. The J gene is TRBJ1-1, the V gene TRBV5-4; no firm D call. The CDR3 totals 15 residues. Trimming took off 2 bases at V and 5 bases at J, with 16 bases between the two ends. Germline lookup yields CDR1 SGHNT and CDR2 YYREEE (reference sequence).

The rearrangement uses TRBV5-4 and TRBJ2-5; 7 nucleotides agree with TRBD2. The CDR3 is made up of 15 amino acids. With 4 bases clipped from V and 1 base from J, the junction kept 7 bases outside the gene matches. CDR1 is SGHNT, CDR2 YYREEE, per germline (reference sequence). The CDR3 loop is CASSRRLASQETQYF. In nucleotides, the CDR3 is TGTGCCAGCAGCCGGAGACTAGCTTCCCAAGAGACCCAGTACTTC.

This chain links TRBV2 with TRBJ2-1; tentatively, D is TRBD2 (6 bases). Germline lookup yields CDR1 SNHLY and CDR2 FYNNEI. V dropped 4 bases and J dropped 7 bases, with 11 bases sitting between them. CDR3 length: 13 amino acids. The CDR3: CASSAREANEQFF. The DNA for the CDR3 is TGTGCCAGCAGTGCGAGGGAGGCGAATGAGCAGTTCTTC.

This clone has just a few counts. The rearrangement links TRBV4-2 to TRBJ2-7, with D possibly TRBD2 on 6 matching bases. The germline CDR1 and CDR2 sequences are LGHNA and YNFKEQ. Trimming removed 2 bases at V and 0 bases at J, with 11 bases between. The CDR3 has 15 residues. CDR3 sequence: CASSQSRESSYEQYF. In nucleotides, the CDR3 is TGTGCCAGCAGCCAAAGTCGGGAGAGCTCCTACGAGCAGTACTTC.

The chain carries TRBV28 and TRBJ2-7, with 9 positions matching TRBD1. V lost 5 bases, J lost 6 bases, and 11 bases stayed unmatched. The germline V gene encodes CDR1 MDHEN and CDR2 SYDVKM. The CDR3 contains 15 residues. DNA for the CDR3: TGTGCCAGCAGTGTCCCCGGGACAGGGACCGCCGAGCAGTACTTC. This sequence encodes CASSVPGTGTAEQYF.

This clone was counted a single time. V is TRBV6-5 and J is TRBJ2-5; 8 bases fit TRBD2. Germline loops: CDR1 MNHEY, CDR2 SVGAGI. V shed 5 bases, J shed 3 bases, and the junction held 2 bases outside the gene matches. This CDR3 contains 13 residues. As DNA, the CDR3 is TGTGCCAGCAGTAATAGCGGGGAAGAGACCCAGTACTTC. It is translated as CASSNSGEETQYF.

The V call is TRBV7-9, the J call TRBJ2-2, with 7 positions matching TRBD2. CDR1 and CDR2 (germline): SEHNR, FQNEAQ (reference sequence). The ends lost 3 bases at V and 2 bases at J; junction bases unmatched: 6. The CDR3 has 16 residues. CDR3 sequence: CASSFSGTTNTGELFF. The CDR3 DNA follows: TGTGCCAGCAGCTTTTCCGGGACTACTAACACCGGGGAGCTGTTTTTT.

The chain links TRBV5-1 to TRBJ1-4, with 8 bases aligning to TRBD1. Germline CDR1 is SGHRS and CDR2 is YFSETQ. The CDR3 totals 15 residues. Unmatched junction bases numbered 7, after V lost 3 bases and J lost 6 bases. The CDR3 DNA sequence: TGCGCCAGCAGCTCCTCAGGGGGCGCTTATGAAAAACTGTTTTTT. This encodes CASSSSGGAYEKLFF.

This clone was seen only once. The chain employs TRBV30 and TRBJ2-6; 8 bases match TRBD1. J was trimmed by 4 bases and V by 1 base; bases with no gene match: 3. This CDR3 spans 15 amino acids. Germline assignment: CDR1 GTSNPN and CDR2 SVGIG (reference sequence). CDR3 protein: CAWSDRGFGANVLTF. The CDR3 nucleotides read TGTGCCTGGAGTGACAGGGGGTTCGGGGCCAACGTCCTGACTTTC.

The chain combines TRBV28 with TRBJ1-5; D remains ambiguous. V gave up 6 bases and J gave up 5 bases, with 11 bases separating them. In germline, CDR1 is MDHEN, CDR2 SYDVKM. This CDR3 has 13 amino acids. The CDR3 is CASSWESDQPQHF. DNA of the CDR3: TGTGCCAGCAGCTGGGAGTCCGATCAGCCCCAGCATTTT.

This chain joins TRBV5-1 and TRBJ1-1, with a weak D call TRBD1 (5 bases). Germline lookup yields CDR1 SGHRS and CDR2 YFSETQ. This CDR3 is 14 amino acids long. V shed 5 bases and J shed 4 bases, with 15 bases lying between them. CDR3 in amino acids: CASRPLSGGTEAFF. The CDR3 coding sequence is TGCGCCAGCAGACCCCTGTCGGGGGGCACTGAAGCTTTCTTT.

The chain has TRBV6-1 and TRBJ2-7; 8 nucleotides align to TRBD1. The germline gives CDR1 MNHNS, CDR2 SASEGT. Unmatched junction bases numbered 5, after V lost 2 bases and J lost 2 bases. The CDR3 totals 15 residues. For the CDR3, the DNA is TGTGCCAGCAGTGAATTGGACAGGGCCCCCTACGAGCAGTACTTC. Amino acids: CASSELDRAPYEQYF.

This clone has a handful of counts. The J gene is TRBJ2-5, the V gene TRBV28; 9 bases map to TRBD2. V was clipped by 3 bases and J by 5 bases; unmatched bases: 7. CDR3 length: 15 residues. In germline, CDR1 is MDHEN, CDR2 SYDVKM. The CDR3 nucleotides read TGTGCCAGCAGTTTCGGGGTAGCGGGGGAGGAGACCCAGTACTTC. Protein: CASSFGVAGEETQYF. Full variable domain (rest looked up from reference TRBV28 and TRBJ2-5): DVKVTQSSRYLVKRTGEKVFLECVQDMDHENMFWYRQDPGLGLRLIYFSYDVKMKEKGDIPEGYSVSREKKERFSLILESASTNQTSMYLCASSFGVAGEETQYFGPGTRLLVL.

The CDR3 region has the DNA TGCAGCGTTGAGGCGACAGAGCGGGGCTCCTACGAGCAGTACTTC. Its translation is CSVEATERGSYEQYF. The V and J genes are TRBV29-1 and TRBJ2-5, with 7 positions matching TRBD2. The better agreement between TRBJ2-7 and the DNA end casts doubt on the J call. Germline loops: CDR1 SQVTM, CDR2 ANQGSEA. The CDR3 has 15 amino acids.

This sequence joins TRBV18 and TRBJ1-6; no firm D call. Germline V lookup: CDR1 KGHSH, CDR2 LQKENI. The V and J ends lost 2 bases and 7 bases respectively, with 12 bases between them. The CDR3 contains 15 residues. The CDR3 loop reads CASSPGQAGNSPLHF. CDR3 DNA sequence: TGTGCCAGCTCACCAGGCCAGGCGGGGAATTCACCCCTCCACTTT.

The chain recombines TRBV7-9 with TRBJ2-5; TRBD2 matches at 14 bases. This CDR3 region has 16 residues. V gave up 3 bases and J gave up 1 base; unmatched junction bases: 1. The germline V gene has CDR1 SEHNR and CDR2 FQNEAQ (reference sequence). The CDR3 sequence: CASSFGTSGGQETQYF. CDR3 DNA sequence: TGTGCCAGCAGCTTCGGGACTAGCGGGGGCCAAGAGACCCAGTACTTC.

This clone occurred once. The CDR3 region is CASSQGRGGLWGETQYF. In DNA, the CDR3 is TGCGCCAGCAGCCAGGGGCGGGGGGGCTTATGGGGAGAGACCCAGTACTTC. The rearrangement uses TRBV4-1 and TRBJ2-5; 9 bases match TRBD2. Germline CDR1 reads MGHRA; CDR2 reads YSYEKL. The length of the CDR3 is 17 residues. Trimming took 3 bases from V and 4 from J; bases not matched to a gene: 12.

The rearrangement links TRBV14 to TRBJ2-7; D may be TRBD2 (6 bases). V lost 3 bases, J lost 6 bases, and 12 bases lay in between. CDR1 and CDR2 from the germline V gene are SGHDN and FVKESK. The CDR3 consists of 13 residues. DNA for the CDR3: TGTGCCAGCAGCCAGACCACTAGCTCCGAGCAGTACTTC. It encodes CASSQTTSSEQYF.

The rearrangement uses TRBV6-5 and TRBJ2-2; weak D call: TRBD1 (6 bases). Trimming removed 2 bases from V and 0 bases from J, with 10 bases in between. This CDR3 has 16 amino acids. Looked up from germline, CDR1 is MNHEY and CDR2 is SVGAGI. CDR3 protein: CASSYKGTTNTGELFF. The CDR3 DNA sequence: TGTGCCAGCAGTTACAAGGGGACAACGAACACCGGGGAGCTGTTTTTT.

CDR3 nucleotide sequence: TGTGCCAGCAGCTGGGGCATGGGCAGCCAAGAGACCCAGTACTTC. Translating gives CASSWGMGSQETQYF. The chain joins TRBV5-5 to TRBJ2-5, with a weak D call TRBD1 (5 bases). V lost 3 bases and J 1 base, leaving 13 bases between the germline ends. CDR1 SGHKS and CDR2 YYEKEE come from the germline V gene (reference sequence). This CDR3 has 15 residues. The full variable domain, with the rest looked up from reference TRBV5-5 and TRBJ2-5, is DAGVTQSPTHLIKTRGQQVTLRCSPISGHKSVSWYQQVLGQGPQFIFQYYEKEERGRGNFPDRFSARQFPNYSSELNVNALLLGDSALYLCASSWGMGSQETQYFGPGTRLLVL.

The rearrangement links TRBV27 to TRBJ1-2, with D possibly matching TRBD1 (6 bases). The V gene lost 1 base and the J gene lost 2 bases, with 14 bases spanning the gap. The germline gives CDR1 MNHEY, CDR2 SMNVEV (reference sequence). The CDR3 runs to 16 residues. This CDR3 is CASSLWPPTGNYGYTF. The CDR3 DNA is TGTGCCAGCAGTTTATGGCCCCCTACAGGGAACTATGGCTACACCTTC.

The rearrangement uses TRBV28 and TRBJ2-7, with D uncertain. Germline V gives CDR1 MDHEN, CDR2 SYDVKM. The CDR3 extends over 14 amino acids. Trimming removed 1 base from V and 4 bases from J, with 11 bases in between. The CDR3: CASSLSVRRYEQYF. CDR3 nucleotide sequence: TGTGCCAGCAGTTTATCGGTCCGGCGGTACGAGCAGTACTTC.

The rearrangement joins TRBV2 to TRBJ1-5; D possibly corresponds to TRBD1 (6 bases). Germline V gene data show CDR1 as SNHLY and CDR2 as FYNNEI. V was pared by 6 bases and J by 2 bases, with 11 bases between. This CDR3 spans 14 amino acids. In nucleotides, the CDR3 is TGTGCCAGCAGGGACAGAATGGGCAATCAGCCCCAGCATTTT. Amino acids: CASRDRMGNQPQHF.